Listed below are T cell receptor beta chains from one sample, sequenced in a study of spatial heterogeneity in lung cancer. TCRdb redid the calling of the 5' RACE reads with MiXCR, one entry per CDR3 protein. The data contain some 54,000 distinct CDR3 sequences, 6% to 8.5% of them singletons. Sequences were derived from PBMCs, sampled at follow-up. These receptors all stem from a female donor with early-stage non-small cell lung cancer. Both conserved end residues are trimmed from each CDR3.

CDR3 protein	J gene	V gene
ASSLWDRGRNQPQH	TRBJ1-5	TRBV5-4
ATSEAGLNYGYT	TRBJ1-2	TRBV24-1
ASSADRARNGYT	TRBJ1-2	TRBV9
ASSLIGTSSYEQY	TRBJ2-7	TRBV5-5
ASSPPGLQETQY	TRBJ2-5	TRBV12-3/TRBV12-4
ASSLAQGRNTEAF	TRBJ1-1	TRBV11-2
ASCYYRQGGELF	TRBJ2-2	TRBV6-5
AISESRSDREETQY	TRBJ2-5	TRBV10-3
ASSPLGGETQY	TRBJ2-5	TRBV5-1
ASSSRANTEAF	TRBJ1-1	TRBV5-1
SAAPGPQGNYGYT	TRBJ1-2	TRBV20-1
ASSSGVAGTTGELF	TRBJ2-2	TRBV5-1
ASSHNRVAF	TRBJ1-1	TRBV3-1
ASSLRELLTGELF	TRBJ2-2	TRBV7-8
ASSRQGAQGYT	TRBJ1-2	TRBV5-5
ASSWLDRANTEAF	TRBJ1-1	TRBV14
ASSQGPLTSSLYNEQF	TRBJ2-1	TRBV4-1
ASRLRQATGELF	TRBJ2-2	TRBV11-2
SATPWGHGELF	TRBJ2-2	TRBV20-1
ASSQDRAGTGKYEQY	TRBJ2-7	TRBV4-3
ASLHSSADTEAF	TRBJ1-1	TRBV6-6
SVAKAQADTGELF	TRBJ2-2	TRBV29-1
ASRRDRLSYEQY	TRBJ2-7	TRBV4-1
ASSLYPTSH	TRBJ2-7	TRBV7-9
ASSPSRLAGVYEQY	TRBJ2-7	TRBV7-2
SSIGQGYEQY	TRBJ2-7	TRBV20-1
ASSIQGGERETQY	TRBJ2-5	TRBV6-5
ASSFGTSGTGELF	TRBJ2-2	TRBV28
SARTGGPYEQY	TRBJ2-7	TRBV20-1